The clone carrying this TCR beta chain occurred a few times. The antigen is not known. This sample was taken from a study of cytomegalovirus exposure and HLA in healthy donors. Study findings and constraints: Owing to their indistinguishability, certain V segments, notably TRBV6-2 and TRBV6-3, were excluded.

Germline loops: CDR1 MNHNS, CDR2 SASEGT. The ends lost 1 base at V and 4 bases at J; junction bases unmatched: 3. The CDR3 loop spans 15 amino acids. The PCR contained 60 Vbeta and 13 Jbeta primers. Clones were sequenced by immunoSEQ multiplex PCR, and TCRdb holds only the in-frame ones, with some missing. This sample has 150,000 or so clones; around three fifths occur once, and the top ten carry 2.5% to 3.5%. Nominally healthy donors were sampled, though unrecorded immune exposures were likely. This rearrangement joins TRBV6-1 to TRBJ2-7, with 11 bases identical to TRBD1. Sequencing was carried out using PBMCs. This TCR derives from a woman younger than 45 in good health and CMV-seropositive. This chain's CDR3 is CASSEGTGGFYEQYF. As DNA, the CDR3 is TGTGCCAGCAGTGAAGGGACAGGGGGCTTTTACGAGCAGTACTTC.